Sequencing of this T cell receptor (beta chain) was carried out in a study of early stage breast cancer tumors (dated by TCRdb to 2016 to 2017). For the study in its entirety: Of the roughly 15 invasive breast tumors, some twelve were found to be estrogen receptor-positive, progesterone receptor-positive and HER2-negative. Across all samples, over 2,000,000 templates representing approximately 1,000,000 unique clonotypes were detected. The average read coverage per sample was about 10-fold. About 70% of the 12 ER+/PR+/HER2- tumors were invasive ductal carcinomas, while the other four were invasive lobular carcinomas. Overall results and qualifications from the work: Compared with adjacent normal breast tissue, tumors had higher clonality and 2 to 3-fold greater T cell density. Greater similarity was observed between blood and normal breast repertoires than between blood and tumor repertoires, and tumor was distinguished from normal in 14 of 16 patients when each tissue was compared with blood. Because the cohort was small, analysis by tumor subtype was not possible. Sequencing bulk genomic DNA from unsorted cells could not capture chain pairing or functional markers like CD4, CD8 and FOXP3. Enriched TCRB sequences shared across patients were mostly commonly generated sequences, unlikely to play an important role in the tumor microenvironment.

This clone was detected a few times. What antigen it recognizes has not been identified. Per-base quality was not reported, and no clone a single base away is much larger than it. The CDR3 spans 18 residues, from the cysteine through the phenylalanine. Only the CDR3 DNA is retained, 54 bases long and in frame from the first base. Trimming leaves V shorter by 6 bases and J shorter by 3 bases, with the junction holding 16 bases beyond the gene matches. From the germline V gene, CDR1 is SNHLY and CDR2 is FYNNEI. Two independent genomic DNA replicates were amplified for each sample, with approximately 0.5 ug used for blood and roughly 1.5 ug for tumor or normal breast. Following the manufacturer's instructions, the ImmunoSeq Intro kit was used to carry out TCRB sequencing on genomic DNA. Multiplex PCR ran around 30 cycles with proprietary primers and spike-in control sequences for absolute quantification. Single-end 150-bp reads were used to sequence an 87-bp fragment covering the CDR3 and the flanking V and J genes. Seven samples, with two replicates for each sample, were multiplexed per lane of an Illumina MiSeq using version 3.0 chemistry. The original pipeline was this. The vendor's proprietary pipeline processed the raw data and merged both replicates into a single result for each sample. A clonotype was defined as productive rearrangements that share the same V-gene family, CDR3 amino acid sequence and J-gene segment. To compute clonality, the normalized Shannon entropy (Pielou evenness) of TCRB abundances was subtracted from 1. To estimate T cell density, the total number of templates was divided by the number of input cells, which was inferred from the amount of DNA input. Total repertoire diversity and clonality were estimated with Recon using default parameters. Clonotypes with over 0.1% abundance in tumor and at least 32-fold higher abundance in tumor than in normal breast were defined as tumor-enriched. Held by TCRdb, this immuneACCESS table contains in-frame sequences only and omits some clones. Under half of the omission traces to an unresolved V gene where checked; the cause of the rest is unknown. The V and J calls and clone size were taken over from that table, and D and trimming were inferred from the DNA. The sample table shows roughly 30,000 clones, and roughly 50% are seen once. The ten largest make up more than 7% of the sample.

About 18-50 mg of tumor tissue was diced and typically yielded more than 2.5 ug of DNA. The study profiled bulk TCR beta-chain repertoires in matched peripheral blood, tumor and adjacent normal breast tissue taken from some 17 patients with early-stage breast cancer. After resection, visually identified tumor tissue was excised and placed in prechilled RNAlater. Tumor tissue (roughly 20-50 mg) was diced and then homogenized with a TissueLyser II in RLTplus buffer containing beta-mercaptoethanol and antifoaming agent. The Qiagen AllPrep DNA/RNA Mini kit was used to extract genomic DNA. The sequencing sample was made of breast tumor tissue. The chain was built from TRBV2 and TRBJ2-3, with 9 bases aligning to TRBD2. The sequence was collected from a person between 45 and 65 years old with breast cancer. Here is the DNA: TGTGCCAGCAGCACCTCCATCGTTCTAGCGGGATCGACAGATACGCAGTATTTT. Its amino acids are CASSTSIVLAGSTDTQYF.